Below are 14 T cell receptor beta chains sequenced from a single sample in a study of graft-versus-host responses after intestinal transplantation. Profiled with immunoSEQ multiplex PCR; TCRdb holds only in-frame clones, not every one. The table has approximately 80,000 clones, approximately 91% seen once; the top ten hold roughly 0.35%. Their antigens are not known. This specimen consisted of unstimulated CD4+ T cells sorted from spleen or lymph node cells, obtained before intestinal transplant. Every receptor here comes from a human donor who received an intestinal transplant.

The genes are TRBV18 and TRBJ2-6, with D perhaps TRBD2 (5 bases). V was trimmed by 2 bases and J by 4 bases, leaving 9 bases between them. This CDR3 contains 15 residues. CDR1 is KGHSH and CDR2 is LQKENI in the germline V gene. CDR3 in amino acids: CASSPVGSGANVLTF. DNA of the CDR3: TGTGCCAGCTCACCAGTTGGGAGCGGGGCCAACGTCCTGACTTTC.

There are a few counts of this clone. V gene TRBV7-2 combines with J gene TRBJ2-1; TRBD2 agrees at 9 bases. With V trimmed by 2 bases and J by 7 bases, 9 bases remained unmatched. Looked up from germline, CDR1 is SGHTA and CDR2 is FQGNSA. This CDR3 contains 16 residues. The CDR3 coding sequence is TGTGCCAGCAGCTTATTGGCGGGGGGGCTGGGTAATGAGCAGTTCTTC. Translating it yields CASSLLAGGLGNEQFF.

The chain employs TRBV5-1 and TRBJ2-6; the D is unclear. Trimming took off 5 bases at V and 1 base at J, with 4 bases between the two ends. The CDR3 consists of 13 residues. The germline V gene encodes CDR1 SGHRS and CDR2 YFSETQ. CDR3 in amino acids: CASRTSGANVLTF. Written as DNA, the CDR3 is TGCGCCAGCAGGACTTCTGGGGCCAACGTCCTGACTTTC.

This chain links TRBV28 with TRBJ2-5; no reliable D call. V lost 3 bases to trimming and J lost 5 bases, with 7 bases between them. CDR3 length: 12 amino acids. The germline V gene encodes CDR1 MDHEN and CDR2 SYDVKM. The CDR3 DNA reads as TGTGCCAGCAGTTTTAACCGGGAGACCCAGTACTTC. This gives the protein CASSFNRETQYF.

The chain employs TRBV6-1 and TRBJ1-2, with D hard to call. The germline V and J ends were trimmed by 1 base and 8 bases, with 14 bases remaining between them. The CDR3 runs to 14 residues. Germline V gives CDR1 MNHNS, CDR2 SASEGT. The CDR3 DNA reads as TGTGCCAGCAGTGAAGTATCGGGGAGTAAAGGCTACACCTTC. This codes for CASSEVSGSKGYTF.

The chain has TRBV6-1 and TRBJ2-1; TRBD2 matches at 12 bases. Germline-derived CDR1 and CDR2 are MNHNS and SASEGT. This CDR3 has 16 amino acids. With V trimmed by 1 base and J by 7 bases, 5 bases remained unmatched. The CDR3 protein is CASSEGLAGVTNEQFF. The CDR3 coding sequence is TGTGCCAGCAGTGAAGGACTAGCGGGGGTGACTAATGAGCAGTTCTTC.

The chain has TRBV7-9 and TRBJ2-7, with D perhaps matching TRBD2 (6 bases). V was clipped by 2 bases and J by 0 bases, with 14 bases between them. Germline-derived CDR1 and CDR2 are SEHNR and FQNEAQ (reference sequence). This CDR3 is 16 amino acids long. CDR3 protein: CASSLPGRRDSYEQYF. CDR3 bases: TGTGCCAGCAGCTTACCGGGGAGGCGGGACTCCTACGAGCAGTACTTC.

This chain uses TRBV30 with TRBJ1-1; D gene uncertain. Germline V CDR1 and CDR2: GTSNPN, SVGIG (reference sequence). This CDR3 region has 12 residues. Trimming cost V 1 base and J 0 bases, with 3 bases left between them. CDR3 in DNA: TGTGCCTGGAGTGACATGAACACTGAAGCTTTCTTT. Translated, it gives CAWSDMNTEAFF.

This clone was observed a handful of times. The CDR3 loop is CASSRRTTWGTDTQYF. CDR3 in DNA: TGTGCCAGCAGTCGGCGAACTACCTGGGGCACAGATACGCAGTATTTT. The chain recombines TRBV28 with TRBJ2-3, with D hard to call. This CDR3 region has 16 residues. Per the germline V gene, CDR1 is MDHEN and CDR2 is SYDVKM. The ends were cut back, 5 bases at V and 1 base at J, with 16 bases in the middle. The complete variable domain, with remaining parts taken from reference TRBV28 and TRBJ2-3, reads DVKVTQSSRYLVKRTGEKVFLECVQDMDHENMFWYRQDPGLGLRLIYFSYDVKMKEKGDIPEGYSVSREKKERFSLILESASTNQTSMYLCASSRRTTWGTDTQYFGPGTRLTVL.

CDR3 coding DNA: TGTGCCATCACCCAACCCGAGGGACAGGGGAATAACTATGGCTACACCTTC. It specifies CAITQPEGQGNNYGYTF. The genes are TRBV10-3 and TRBJ1-2; TRBD1 matches 10 bases. In germline, CDR1 is ENHRY, CDR2 SYGVKD. This CDR3 has 17 amino acids. The V segment lost 7 bases and the J segment 1 base; nucleotides outside the gene matches: 12.

The chain joins TRBV28 to TRBJ2-3, with TRBD1 matching over 9 bases. This CDR3 comprises 15 residues. Germline V lookup: CDR1 MDHEN, CDR2 SYDVKM. Unmatched junction bases numbered 5, after V lost 5 bases and J lost 2 bases. The CDR3 is CASSSTGGHTDTQYF. CDR3 sequence (DNA): TGTGCCAGCAGTAGCACAGGGGGCCACACAGATACGCAGTATTTT.

The rearrangement joins TRBV7-9 to TRBJ1-2; no clear D gene. With 5 bases removed from V and 8 bases from J, the gap between germline ends came to 9 bases. The CDR3 is 11 amino acids. The germline V gene has CDR1 SEHNR and CDR2 FQNEAQ (reference sequence). The DNA of the CDR3 is TGTGCCAGCAGCCCGGGTGCGGGCTACACCTTC. This translates into CASSPGAGYTF.

This chain joins TRBV7-2 and TRBJ1-2; TRBD1 might be the D (5 bases). Germline CDR1 SGHTA, CDR2 FQGNSA. V was clipped by 1 base and J by 5 bases, with 14 bases between them. The CDR3 spans 15 residues. The CDR3 sequence: CASSLDLIGAYGYTF. The CDR3, as DNA: TGTGCCAGCAGCTTAGATCTGATAGGGGCATATGGCTACACCTTC. Drawing the rest from reference TRBV7-2 and TRBJ1-2, the complete variable domain is GAGVSQSPSNKVTEKGKDVELRCDPISGHTALYWYRQSLGQGLEFLIYFQGNSAPDKSGLPSDRFSAERTGGSVSTLTIQRTQQEDSAVYLCASSLDLIGAYGYTFGSGTRLTVV.

This chain uses TRBV27 with TRBJ2-7; 10 nucleotides align to TRBD1. V lost 8 bases and J lost 4; bases outside the gene matches: 11. Germline V lookup: CDR1 MNHEY, CDR2 SMNVEV (reference sequence). The CDR3 has 15 residues. The CDR3 nucleotides are TGTGCCAGCGGGGGGACAGGGGACCCCTTTTACGAGCAGTACTTC. This encodes CASGGTGDPFYEQYF.